This TCR beta chain was identified during a study of breast tumors, draining lymph nodes, adjacent tissues. Study conclusions and caveats: The lymph node origin of tumor T cells was framed as consistent with a hypothesis, not demonstrated. Tumor and nontumor repertoires were significantly more similar in luminal-like than in basal-like breast cancer.

One entry per CDR3 protein, called by TCRdb with MiXCR from the multiplex PCR reads. The sample has approximately 12,000 distinct CDR3 sequences; under 40% are singletons. A remark on this clonotype: Its target is unknown.

The germline V gene has CDR1 DFQATT and CDR2 SNEGSKA (reference sequence). The length of the CDR3 is 14 residues. J lost 7 bases, V lost 5 bases, and 5 bases had no gene match. The chain combines TRBV20-1 with TRBJ2-1, with 13 bases fitting TRBD2. Sequenced material: breast tumor tissue. This TCR derives from a female donor with breast cancer. Some clones in this sample may be carry-over from other donors' samples. The CDR3 is CSARGLAGVNEQFF. CDR3 nucleotide sequence: TGCAGTGCTCGCGGACTAGCGGGAGTGAATGAGCAGTTCTTC.